These 2 T cell receptor beta chains came from one sample sequenced in a study of blood T cell repertoires in COVID-19. This table comes from immunoSEQ multiplex PCR, and its TCRdb copy is limited to in-frame clones, with some not included. The sample consists of around 250,000 clones, 80% to 85% of them appearing once. Sequenced material: PBMCs or T cells enriched from blood (not recorded which). All receptors come from a man aged 45-65 years who had recovered from COVID-19.

The chain is built from TRBV9 and TRBJ1-1; D not certain. The CDR3 runs 15 residues. Per germline, CDR1 SGDLS and CDR2 YYNGEE. Between the trimmed V and J ends, which lost 0 bases and 3 bases, there was a span of 12 bases. The CDR3 region has the DNA TGTGCCAGCAGCGTAGGTCCCAGGCGGGACACTGAAGCTTTCTTT. This encodes CASSVGPRRDTEAFF.

The chain recombines TRBV10-3 with TRBJ1-5, with 7 bases lining up with TRBD1. After removal of 3 bases from V and 3 bases from J, the junction contained 5 bases not matched to a gene. There are 15 residues in the CDR3. Germline V gene data show CDR1 as ENHRY and CDR2 as SYGVKD. The CDR3 loop is CAISERGGNNQPQHF. The CDR3 bases are TGTGCCATCAGTGAAAGAGGGGGCAACAATCAGCCCCAGCATTTT.